Presented here are 25 T cell receptor beta chains from one specimen sequenced in a study of OX40 agonist ivuxolimab in advanced cancers. Library generation was performed with the immunoSEQ multiplex PCR assay. In TCRdb, the immuneACCESS table is reduced to in-frame sequences with V and J assigned. These tables do not hold every clone; where another copy was compared, an unresolved V gene accounts for under half, and the others remain unexplained. The sample includes 80,000 to 100,000 clones, with around 87% observed a single time. The top ten clonotypes cover approximately 0.3% of the sample. The source was CD4+ or CD8+ T cells sorted from blood, collected in a trial of the OX40 agonist ivuxolimab. Receptors originate from an adult with an advanced solid tumor such as melanoma, head and neck, liver or kidney cancer.

The chain recombines TRBV6-5 with TRBJ2-7; 9 bases agree with TRBD2. J gave up 5 bases and V 0 bases, and 8 bases lay outside the gene matches. The CDR3 runs 16 residues. The germline V gene has CDR1 MNHEY and CDR2 SVGAGI. The CDR3 DNA reads as TGTGCCAGCAGTTACTCGACGGCGGGGGGGCGCGACGAGCAGTACTTC. This codes for CASSYSTAGGRDEQYF.

This clone came up a few times. The gene calls are TRBV15 and TRBJ1-4; possible D gene TRBD1, 5 bases. V dropped 4 bases and J dropped 0 bases, with 21 bases sitting between them. The CDR3 is 19 residues long. Germline V CDR1 and CDR2: LNHNV, YYDKDF (reference sequence). CDR3 sequence: CATSKTGFLSIATNEKLFF. CDR3 DNA: TGTGCCACCAGCAAAACAGGTTTCTTGTCCATCGCAACTAATGAAAAACTGTTTTTT.

The V gene is TRBV6-6, the J gene TRBJ1-2; possibly TRBD1 for D (5 bases). Trimming removed 4 bases from V and 4 bases from J, with 13 bases in between. Germline CDR1 reads MNHNY; CDR2 reads SVGAGI (reference sequence). CDR3 length: 14 residues. The chain's CDR3 is CASSFKGVSYGYTF. The CDR3 DNA reads TGTGCCAGCAGTTTTAAAGGGGTGTCCTATGGCTACACCTTC.

The rearrangement uses TRBV4-3 and TRBJ1-1, with D possibly TRBD1 on 6 matching bases. Germline V gene lookup returns CDR1 LGHNA and CDR2 YSLEER. CDR3 size: 17 residues. V lost 0 bases and J 1 base, leaving 15 bases between the germline ends. The CDR3, as DNA: TGCGCCAGCAGCCAAGAGAGGGGGGGGACTTGGAACACTGAAGCTTTCTTT. Its translation is CASSQERGGTWNTEAFF.

V is TRBV6-1 and J is TRBJ1-1, with 7 bases matching TRBD1. Looked up from germline, CDR1 is MNHNS and CDR2 is SASEGT. The CDR3 has 15 amino acids. Trimming cost V 4 bases and J 0 bases; bases outside gene matches: 5. CDR3 sequence: CASSGDSAMNTEAFF. In DNA form, the CDR3 reads TGTGCCAGCAGTGGGGACAGCGCGATGAACACTGAAGCTTTCTTT.

The V gene is TRBV5-5, the J gene TRBJ1-1, with 8 nucleotides matching TRBD1. V lost 3 bases to trimming and J lost 6 bases; unmatched junction nucleotides: 4. CDR1 and CDR2 from the germline V gene are SGHKS and YYEKEE (reference sequence). The CDR3 is 13 residues long. The CDR3 protein is CASSSWTGSEAFF. The DNA for the CDR3 is TGTGCCAGCAGCTCCTGGACAGGGTCTGAAGCTTTCTTT.

V and J are TRBV2 and TRBJ1-1; 8 bases are shared with TRBD1. The CDR3 contains 16 residues. Looked up from germline, CDR1 is SNHLY and CDR2 is FYNNEI. V was clipped by 6 bases and J by 1 base; unmatched bases: 10. The CDR3 sequence is CASRPGQVYPNTEAFF. The CDR3 region has the DNA TGTGCCAGCAGACCGGGACAGGTGTATCCGAACACTGAAGCTTTCTTT.

This clone showed up just once. The chain carries TRBV10-3 and TRBJ2-1; D uncertain. The CDR3 has 14 amino acids. Germline lookup yields CDR1 ENHRY and CDR2 SYGVKD. The germline V and J ends were trimmed by 10 bases and 0 bases, with 13 bases remaining between them. Here the CDR3 reads CATRDRSSYNEQFF. DNA for the CDR3: TGTGCCACCCGAGACCGAAGCTCCTACAATGAGCAGTTCTTC.

V is TRBV30 and J is TRBJ1-4; D is uncertain. This CDR3 comprises 14 residues. Germline CDR1 reads GTSNPN; CDR2 reads SVGIG (reference sequence). V lost 2 bases and J lost 8, with 15 bases in between. CDR3 in amino acids: CAWSKGQVLEKLFF. CDR3 coding DNA: TGTGCCTGGAGTAAAGGCCAGGTGCTGGAAAAACTGTTTTTT.

The chain carries TRBV9 and TRBJ1-1; 8 nucleotides agree with TRBD1. This CDR3 is built from 14 residues. Per the germline V gene, CDR1 is SGDLS and CDR2 is YYNGEE. The ends lost 4 bases at V and 4 bases at J; junction bases unmatched: 6. CDR3 residues: CASSFRQGATEAFF. DNA for the CDR3: TGTGCCAGCAGCTTCCGCCAGGGGGCCACTGAAGCTTTCTTT.

The chain recombines TRBV5-6 with TRBJ1-1; TRBD1 matches 7 bases. This CDR3 has 15 amino acids. V shed 4 bases, J shed 0 bases, and the junction held 6 bases outside the gene matches. Per germline, CDR1 SGHDT and CDR2 YYEEEE. This chain's CDR3 is CASSTTGAMNTEAFF. CDR3 in DNA: TGTGCCAGCAGCACCACAGGGGCTATGAACACTGAAGCTTTCTTT.

V usage is TRBV15 and J usage is TRBJ1-1, with D unresolved. Trimming took 0 bases from V and 0 from J, leaving 8 bases between them. CDR1 LNHNV and CDR2 YYDKDF come from the germline V gene (reference sequence). This CDR3 comprises 15 residues. CDR3 residues: CATSRDTRMNTEAFF. The CDR3 nucleotides read TGTGCCACCAGCAGAGATACCCGGATGAACACTGAAGCTTTCTTT.

The rearrangement uses TRBV11-3 and TRBJ1-3, with D possibly being TRBD1 (6 bases). This CDR3 is built from 15 residues. CDR1 is SGHNT, CDR2 YENEEA, per germline. Trimming pared 4 bases from V and 1 base from J, leaving 11 bases between. CDR3 bases: TGTGCCAGCAGCTCGACAGGTAGTTCTGGAAACACCATATATTTT. Translating gives CASSSTGSSGNTIYF.

V usage is TRBV18 and J usage is TRBJ2-1; D gene ambiguous. The CDR3 contains 13 residues. V lost 6 bases to trimming and J lost 8 bases, with 14 bases between them. Germline CDR1 and CDR2: KGHSH and LQKENI. The CDR3 nucleotides read TGTGCCAGCTCCATCCTAAGTCCGGATGAGCAGTTCTTC. It specifies CASSILSPDEQFF.

V usage is TRBV15 and J usage is TRBJ2-3; D is unresolved. The CDR3 runs 13 residues. Germline values: CDR1 LNHNV, CDR2 YYDKDF (reference sequence). V lost 1 base, J lost 6 bases, and 8 bases lay in between. This CDR3 reads CATSRVFADTQYF. The DNA for the CDR3 is TGTGCCACCAGCAGAGTTTTCGCCGATACGCAGTATTTT.

This chain joins TRBV6-1 and TRBJ1-3; no firm D call. Trimming took 2 bases from V and 6 from J, leaving 11 bases between them. Germline CDR1 and CDR2: MNHNS and SASEGT. The CDR3 is made up of 14 amino acids. The CDR3 here is CASSEWVRTNTIYF. In DNA form, the CDR3 reads TGTGCCAGCAGTGAATGGGTCAGAACAAACACCATATATTTT.

Concerning this clone itself: No DNA is shown, since the ends of the CDR3 on it are uncertain; the CDR3 is the one TCRdb lists. This sequence joins TRBV7-3 and TRBJ2-1. From its first to its last residue, the CDR3 has 15 amino acids. Germline V CDR1 and CDR2: SGHTA, FQGTGA. The CDR3: CASSLTFGAGRSQFF.

V gene TRBV7-2 combines with J gene TRBJ1-2; TRBD1 aligns across 7 bases. Per the germline V gene, CDR1 is SGHTA and CDR2 is FQGNSA. The CDR3 runs to 15 residues. The V segment lost 5 bases and the J segment 2 bases; nucleotides outside the gene matches: 8. CDR3 in amino acids: CASSRLAGGNYGYTF. CDR3 nucleotides: TGTGCCAGCAGCCGACTGGCAGGGGGAAACTATGGCTACACCTTC.

This clone has just one count. The chain uses TRBV6-5 and TRBJ2-3; D not certain. Germline CDR1 and CDR2: MNHEY and SVGAGI. V was cut by 2 bases and J by 2 bases, with 8 bases left in between. CDR3 length: 14 residues. CDR3 DNA sequence: TGTGCCAGCAGTTACGGTTCGCACACAGATACGCAGTATTTT. It codes for CASSYGSHTDTQYF.

The sample holds one count of this clone. The CDR3 bases are TGTGCCAGCAGCGTTCTGGGAGCCCAACAAGAGACCCAGTACTTC. Its translation is CASSVLGAQQETQYF. The V call is TRBV9, the J call TRBJ2-5, with a weak D call TRBD2 (5 bases). The CDR3 sequence is 15 residues long. Per germline, CDR1 SGDLS and CDR2 YYNGEE. The V end lost 2 bases, the J end lost 2 bases, and 13 bases lay between the germline ends.

The chain joins TRBV4-3 to TRBJ2-1; maybe TRBD2 (5 bases). Germline V gene lookup returns CDR1 LGHNA and CDR2 YSLEER. V lost 0 bases and J lost 9, with 12 bases in between. There are 14 residues in the CDR3. The CDR3 DNA reads TGCGCCAGCAGCCAAGAAGGAGGCTTCGGTGAGCAGTTCTTC. This gives the protein CASSQEGGFGEQFF.

The V gene is TRBV28, the J gene TRBJ1-1; D remains ambiguous. The CDR3 is 12 residues long. The V and J ends lost 2 bases and 7 bases respectively, with 8 bases between them. Germline CDR1 is MDHEN and CDR2 is SYDVKM. CDR3 residues: CASSLGRNEAFF. The CDR3 coding sequence is TGTGCCAGCAGTTTAGGTCGGAATGAAGCTTTCTTT.

This chain uses TRBV7-2 with TRBJ2-5, with 11 bases aligning to TRBD2. CDR3 size: 17 residues. Germline values: CDR1 SGHTA, CDR2 FQGNSA. After removal of 4 bases from V and 5 bases from J, the junction contained 12 bases not matched to a gene. DNA of the CDR3: TGTGCCAGCAGCTCCCCCGGTAGCGGGGGGGCCAGGGAGACCCAGTACTTC. Its protein is CASSSPGSGGARETQYF.

The genes are TRBV30 and TRBJ1-1, with 8 bases identical to TRBD1. Germline V gene lookup returns CDR1 GTSNPN and CDR2 SVGIG (reference sequence). CDR3 length: 12 residues. The CDR3 sequence is CVSDRENTEAFF. CDR3 nucleotide sequence: TGTGTCTCGGACAGGGAGAACACTGAAGCTTTCTTT.

V usage is TRBV6-6 and J usage is TRBJ2-7, with D perhaps assigned TRBD1 or TRBD2 (5 bases each). The length of the CDR3 is 13 residues. Germline-derived CDR1 and CDR2 are MNHNY and SVGAGI (reference sequence). Trimming left V 6 bases short and J 9 bases short, with 18 bases between. The CDR3 sequence is CASSRGDGSGQYF. The CDR3 DNA is TGTGCCAGCAGCCGAGGGGACGGGTCGGGGCAGTACTTC.